This entry is about one T cell receptor beta chain. As yet, its antigen is unknown. V trimming: 4 bases; J trimming: 6 bases; junction bases outside the gene matches: 7. Germline-derived CDR1 and CDR2 are MGHDK and SYGVNS. This CDR3 is 15 amino acids long. The data are from a study of lymphopenia after photon versus proton radiotherapy. Study-level points and caveats: Post-nadir TCR diversity decline inversely tracked overall survival among those who died. Photon-treated patients lost naive T cells and TCR diversity; proton-treated stayed stable.

Assay used: immunoSEQ multiplex PCR; TCRdb lists only in-frame clones, some missing. The sample has 60,000 to 75,000 clones, approximately 84% seen once; the top ten hold less than 2.5%. V gene TRBV25-1 combines with J gene TRBJ1-2; 11 positions match TRBD1. The sequence was obtained from a man in his forties or fifties with gastric cancer. The sequenced sample was peripheral blood, obtained from a patient treated with photon-based radiotherapy. This chain's CDR3 is CASSVTRTGGNGYTF. The DNA of the CDR3 is TGTGCCAGCAGTGTTACTCGGACAGGGGGCAATGGCTACACCTTC.